The 32 T cell receptor beta chains in this list originate from one sample, sequenced in a study of OX40 agonist ivuxolimab in advanced cancers. To prepare the library, the immunoSEQ multiplex PCR assay was applied. What TCRdb holds here is the immuneACCESS table cut down to in-frame rearrangements. Part of the clones is not present; checked against another copy, under half of the missing clones reflect an unresolved V gene, and the others are unexplained. This sample comprises more than 20,000 clones, 70% to 90% of them detected only once. The ten biggest clones cover less than 30% of the sample. The input for sequencing was CD4+ or CD8+ T cells sorted from blood, taken in a trial of the OX40 agonist ivuxolimab. These receptors were taken from an adult with an advanced solid tumor such as melanoma, head and neck, liver or kidney cancer.

This clone is a singleton in its sample. The chain carries TRBV18 and TRBJ1-4; 8 positions agree with TRBD1. Germline assignment: CDR1 KGHSH and CDR2 LQKENI. J gave up 7 bases and V 3 bases, and 7 bases lay outside the gene matches. CDR3 length: 15 residues. The CDR3 reads CASSPSWDRFEKLFF. In DNA, the CDR3 is TGTGCCAGCTCACCCTCCTGGGACAGGTTTGAAAAACTGTTTTTT.

This clone was counted once. The J gene is TRBJ2-7, the V gene TRBV6-5, with D possibly being TRBD1 (7 bases). Trimming stripped 0 bases from V and 4 bases from J, with 10 bases between. The germline gives CDR1 MNHEY, CDR2 SVGAGI. The CDR3 length is 14 residues. The CDR3 is CASSYSAGGYEQYF. CDR3 sequence (DNA): TGTGCCAGCAGTTACTCGGCAGGGGGGTACGAGCAGTACTTC.

In DNA form, the CDR3 reads TGTGCCAGTAATCAGGGACTCCCCACTGAAGCTTTCTTT. It translates to CASNQGLPTEAFF. This rearrangement joins TRBV19 to TRBJ1-1, with D possibly TRBD1 on 5 matching bases. The V end lost 7 bases, the J end lost 4 bases, and 13 bases lay between the germline ends. CDR3 length: 13 residues. Germline lookup yields CDR1 LNHDA and CDR2 SQIVND (reference sequence).

In its sample, this clone was seen once. The genes are TRBV18 and TRBJ1-2; 8 nucleotides line up with TRBD1. Trimming at V came to 2 bases and at J to 1 base, leaving 3 bases not matched to a gene. This CDR3 spans 15 amino acids. Germline CDR1 reads KGHSH; CDR2 reads LQKENI. CDR3 in amino acids: CASSPGQGLNYGYTF. CDR3 sequence (DNA): TGTGCCAGCTCACCAGGACAGGGTCTTAACTATGGCTACACCTTC.

The gene calls are TRBV9 and TRBJ2-3, with 13 positions matching TRBD2. Germline V gene sequence: CDR1 SGDLS, CDR2 YYNGEE. CDR3 length: 15 residues. The V gene end was trimmed by 3 bases and the J gene end by 7 bases; junction bases not matched to a gene: 5. CDR3 amino acids: CASSGTSGGDYTQYF. The CDR3 nucleotides are TGTGCCAGCAGCGGGACTAGCGGGGGCGACTATACGCAGTATTTT.

CDR3 nucleotide sequence: TGCGCCAGCAGGCTCCCTACAGGGGCCGGGGAGCTGTTTTTT. It encodes CASRLPTGAGELFF. This rearrangement joins TRBV10-2 to TRBJ2-2; 7 nucleotides align to TRBD1. V dropped 6 bases and J dropped 6; count of bases not matched to a gene: 7. CDR1 and CDR2 from the germline V gene are WSHSY and SAAADI. The CDR3 loop spans 14 amino acids.

The sample holds a few counts of this clone. The CDR3 spells CASSPFSGVVGELFF. The CDR3 region has the DNA TGTGCCAGCAGCCCTTTCTCGGGGGTAGTCGGGGAGCTGTTTTTT. This chain links TRBV5-4 with TRBJ2-2; weak D call: TRBD2 (6 bases). The CDR3 sequence is 15 residues long. CDR1 and CDR2 from the germline V gene are SGHNT and YYREEE (reference sequence). V was pared by 4 bases and J by 7 bases, with 17 bases between.

The CDR3 protein is CASSRWGGPRSEQFF. Here the CDR3 DNA reads TGTGCCAGCAGCCGCTGGGGGGGGCCTAGGAGTGAGCAGTTCTTC. The rearrangement links TRBV14 to TRBJ2-1, with D perhaps matching TRBD2 (7 bases). The V end was cut by 4 bases, the J end by 9 bases, with 19 bases between. Germline assignment: CDR1 SGHDN and CDR2 FVKESK. CDR3 length equals 15 residues.

The chain employs TRBV14 and TRBJ1-2, with D unclear. The CDR3 is made up of 13 amino acids. Per the germline V gene, CDR1 is SGHDN and CDR2 is FVKESK. Trimming left V 1 base short and J 2 bases short, with 5 bases between. The CDR3 bases are TGTGCCAGCAGCCAAGGGACCAACTATGGCTACACCTTC. Encoded protein: CASSQGTNYGYTF.

On this clone: At one end the junction does not follow the germline gene, possibly because of a read error. The rearrangement links TRBV7-2 to TRBJ2-5; 8 bases match TRBD2. This CDR3 spans 15 amino acids. The germline gives CDR1 SGHTA, CDR2 FQGNSA. CDR3 coding DNA: TGTGCCAGCAGCTTAGTCCGGGAGGGCCAAGGGACCCAGTACTTC. Translated, it gives CASSLVREGQGTQYF.

The CDR3 DNA reads TGTGCCAGCAGTACGATACGACAGGGGAACACTGAAGCTTTCTTT. Its translation is CASSTIRQGNTEAFF. The J gene is TRBJ1-1, the V gene TRBV28; 7 bases map to TRBD1. This CDR3 region has 15 residues. Per germline, CDR1 MDHEN and CDR2 SYDVKM. V dropped 5 bases and J dropped 1; count of bases not matched to a gene: 7.

The rearrangement links TRBV5-1 to TRBJ1-2; D is ambiguous. Germline V CDR1 and CDR2: SGHRS, YFSETQ. V was cut by 3 bases and J by 4 bases, with 10 bases left in between. The CDR3 loop spans 13 amino acids. The CDR3 here is CASSSGNLYGYTF. CDR3 DNA sequence: TGCGCCAGCAGCTCGGGGAACCTCTATGGCTACACCTTC.

A single count supports this clone. The rearrangement links TRBV13 to TRBJ2-7; no definite D call. This CDR3 contains 15 residues. Trimming shortened V by 1 base and J by 2 bases, and 12 bases separated the two germline ends. Germline loops: CDR1 PRHDT, CDR2 FYEKMQ (reference sequence). The CDR3 loop reads CASSLDQAVTYEQYF. The CDR3 region has the DNA TGTGCCAGCAGCTTAGACCAGGCAGTGACCTACGAGCAGTACTTC.

The V call is TRBV9, the J call TRBJ2-3, with a tentative D call TRBD1 (7 bases). V lost 1 base, J lost 4 bases, and 13 bases lay in between. The CDR3 is 15 residues long. Germline loops: CDR1 SGDLS, CDR2 YYNGEE. Written as DNA, the CDR3 is TGTGCCAGCAGCGTACAGGGGGGTTTCGCAGATACGCAGTATTTT. Translation: CASSVQGGFADTQYF.

This clone showed up just a few times. The J gene is TRBJ1-3, the V gene TRBV4-3, with a tentative D call TRBD1 (5 bases). V gave up 1 base and J gave up 2 bases, with 15 bases separating them. Germline CDR1 is LGHNA and CDR2 is YSLEER. The CDR3 contains 17 residues. CDR3 in amino acids: CASSQGGAGLPGNTIYF. CDR3 in DNA: TGCGCCAGCAGCCAAGGAGGGGCAGGCCTGCCTGGAAACACCATATATTTT.

The chain links TRBV2 to TRBJ1-1; 7 bases line up with TRBD1. This CDR3 is 15 amino acids long. Trimming at V came to 6 bases and at J to 1 base, leaving 8 bases not matched to a gene. Germline lookup yields CDR1 SNHLY and CDR2 FYNNEI. CDR3 amino acids: CASSPPGQPNTEAFF. Here the CDR3 DNA reads TGTGCCAGCAGCCCCCCGGGACAGCCGAACACTGAAGCTTTCTTT.

The J gene is TRBJ2-5, the V gene TRBV19, with TRBD2 identical over 9 bases. Trimming took 3 bases from V and 4 from J; bases not matched to a gene: 9. The CDR3 has 16 amino acids. From germline, CDR1 is LNHDA and CDR2 SQIVND (reference sequence). This chain's CDR3 is CASSMTGGGAPETQYF. The CDR3 DNA reads TGTGCCAGTAGTATGACTGGCGGGGGGGCCCCAGAGACCCAGTACTTC.

V usage is TRBV29-1 and J usage is TRBJ2-3; TRBD2 matches at 8 bases. This CDR3 spans 13 amino acids. Per germline, CDR1 SQVTM and CDR2 ANQGSEA. With V trimmed by 6 bases and J by 1 base, 3 bases remained unmatched. The CDR3 DNA reads as TGCAGCGTCGTAGCGGGGCGCACAGATACGCAGTATTTT. This encodes CSVVAGRTDTQYF.

This chain uses TRBV11-2 with TRBJ1-1; 10 nucleotides align to TRBD1. Germline V gene lookup returns CDR1 SGHAT and CDR2 FQNNGV. This CDR3 spans 14 amino acids. Trimming took 5 bases from V and 6 from J; bases not matched to a gene: 6. The CDR3 DNA follows: TGTGCCAGCAGCGCGGGACAGGGGAGTTCTGAAGCTTTCTTT. Translated, it gives CASSAGQGSSEAFF.

J is TRBJ1-5 and V is TRBV5-4; D ambiguous. Germline CDR1 and CDR2: SGHNT and YYREEE (reference sequence). The CDR3 has 13 residues. V lost 4 bases and J 8 bases, leaving 13 bases between the germline ends. This CDR3 is CASSLISGEPQHF. CDR3 coding DNA: TGTGCCAGCAGCCTCATATCGGGAGAGCCCCAGCATTTT.

The V and J genes are TRBV11-2 and TRBJ2-7; D gene uncertain. Trimming took 5 bases from V and 0 from J, leaving 11 bases between them. CDR1 and CDR2 from the germline V gene are SGHAT and FQNNGV. This CDR3 is 14 amino acids long. The CDR3 sequence is CASSTSIASYEQYF. The DNA of the CDR3 is TGTGCCAGCAGCACCTCTATAGCCTCCTACGAGCAGTACTTC.

The rearrangement joins TRBV11-3 to TRBJ2-7, with 14 positions matching TRBD2. This CDR3 spans 18 amino acids. V trimming: 5 bases; J trimming: 4 bases; junction bases outside the gene matches: 13. The germline V gene has CDR1 SGHNT and CDR2 YENEEA. The CDR3 here is CASSRLAGGPGPPYEQYF. The CDR3, as DNA: TGTGCCAGCAGCAGACTAGCGGGGGGGCCGGGGCCCCCTTACGAGCAGTACTTC.

V usage is TRBV19 and J usage is TRBJ2-7; 8 bases are a match to TRBD2. The junction had 6 bases not matched to a gene; V was cut back by 4 bases and J by 4 bases. Per germline, CDR1 LNHDA and CDR2 SQIVND (reference sequence). There are 14 residues in the CDR3. DNA for the CDR3: TGTGCCAGTAGTACGGGACTAGGCCCATACGAGCAGTACTTC. Residues: CASSTGLGPYEQYF.

The chain carries TRBV7-8 and TRBJ1-2, with D perhaps matching TRBD1 (6 bases). The V and J ends lost 4 bases and 2 bases respectively, with 11 bases between them. The CDR3 consists of 14 residues. CDR1 SGHVS and CDR2 FQNEAQ come from the germline V gene. The CDR3 coding sequence is TGTGCCAGCAGCTGGACAGCGACCAACTATGGCTACACCTTC. Translation: CASSWTATNYGYTF.

The chain joins TRBV4-2 to TRBJ2-7, with TRBD2 matching 9 bases. Germline V gives CDR1 LGHNA, CDR2 YNFKEQ. The CDR3 spans 16 residues. Germline trimming cut 0 bases from V and 0 bases from J; bases unmatched to any gene: 3. CDR3 amino acids: CASSQDGAGGSYEQYF. CDR3 in DNA: TGTGCCAGCAGCCAAGATGGAGCGGGGGGCTCCTACGAGCAGTACTTC.

The V call is TRBV2, the J call TRBJ2-1, with D tentatively TRBD1 or TRBD2 (5 bases each). The CDR3 extends over 14 amino acids. V dropped 7 bases and J dropped 0 bases, with 10 bases sitting between them. Looked up from germline, CDR1 is SNHLY and CDR2 is FYNNEI. This CDR3 is CASMGESSYNEQFF. In DNA form, the CDR3 reads TGTGCCAGCATGGGGGAGAGCTCCTACAATGAGCAGTTCTTC.

This sequence joins TRBV9 and TRBJ1-1; D possibly corresponds to TRBD1 (5 bases). The CDR3 length is 15 residues. V gave up 0 bases and J gave up 4 bases, with 13 bases separating them. Germline V gene data show CDR1 as SGDLS and CDR2 as YYNGEE. The CDR3 DNA is TGTGCCAGCAGCGTAGGGGTCAGGGTAGGCACTGAAGCTTTCTTT. It specifies CASSVGVRVGTEAFF. Looking up the rest from reference TRBV9 and TRBJ1-1 gives the full variable domain: DSGVTQTPKHLITATGQRVTLRCSPRSGDLSVYWYQQSLDQGLQFLIQYYNGEERAKGNILERFSAQQFPDLHSELNLSSLELGDSALYFCASSVGVRVGTEAFFGQGTRLTVV.

This clone ranks as medium-sized (0.01 to 0.1%). The chain links TRBV27 to TRBJ2-1; D is perhaps TRBD1 or TRBD2 (5 bases each). V lost 8 bases and J lost 10, with 9 bases in between. There are 10 residues in the CDR3. Germline lookup yields CDR1 MNHEY and CDR2 SMNVEV (reference sequence). CDR3 amino acids: CASGTMEQFF. The CDR3 region has the DNA TGTGCCAGCGGGACGATGGAGCAGTTCTTC.

The chain joins TRBV13 to TRBJ2-7; D gene uncertain. The CDR3 totals 14 residues. Per germline, CDR1 PRHDT and CDR2 FYEKMQ (reference sequence). The ends were cut back, 4 bases at V and 7 bases at J, with 17 bases in the middle. CDR3 region: CASSSERPPREQYF. CDR3 in DNA: TGTGCCAGCAGCTCGGAACGCCCCCCTAGGGAGCAGTACTTC.

The chain carries TRBV15 and TRBJ1-5; D unresolved. This CDR3 spans 13 amino acids. The V end lost 3 bases, the J end lost 5 bases, and 8 bases lay between the germline ends. Looked up from germline, CDR1 is LNHNV and CDR2 is YYDKDF (reference sequence). CDR3 residues: CATSSKGDQPQHF. The DNA of the CDR3 is TGTGCCACCAGCAGCAAGGGTGATCAGCCCCAGCATTTT.

The chain joins TRBV7-8 to TRBJ1-2; unclear D gene. V shed 5 bases and J shed 6 bases, with 22 bases lying between them. Germline V gene lookup returns CDR1 SGHVS and CDR2 FQNEAQ. The CDR3 length is 16 residues. The CDR3 reads CASSHQSRAEDHGYTF. The CDR3 region has the DNA TGTGCCAGCAGCCACCAAAGCCGGGCCGAGGATCATGGCTACACCTTC.

The chain is built from TRBV7-9 and TRBJ2-7, with D unresolved. CDR3 size: 13 residues. The V end lost 4 bases, the J end lost 3 bases, and 10 bases lay between the germline ends. Per the germline V gene, CDR1 is SEHNR and CDR2 is FQNEAQ (reference sequence). CDR3 DNA: TGTGCCAGCAGCTCAAACTCGATCTACGAGCAGTACTTC. Protein sequence: CASSSNSIYEQYF.